This entry lists 10 T cell receptor beta chains sequenced from one sample in a study of T cells in Graves' hyperthyroidism and ophthalmopathy. The TCR beta CDR3 regions underwent amplification using RNA transcripts as the source. HTBI primers were used for first-round RT-PCR of the TCR CDR3. TCRdb fed the multiplex PCR reads into MiXCR, producing one record per CDR3 protein. The sample carries 190,000 or so distinct CDR3 sequences, around 18% recorded once. Sequencing was carried out using blood. The source is a man aged 40-55 years with Graves' hyperthyroidism.

At least ten counts were recorded for this clonotype. The chain joins TRBV6-1 to TRBJ1-1; D is uncertain. The CDR3 totals 14 residues. Trimming pared 7 bases from V and 1 base from J, leaving 13 bases between. Germline lookup yields CDR1 MNHNS and CDR2 SASEGT. The CDR3 DNA reads TGTGCCAGCAACTCCCCCGGGTGGAACACTGAAGCTTTCTTT. This encodes CASNSPGWNTEAFF.

The chain uses TRBV3-1 and TRBJ1-2; 10 bases line up with TRBD1. CDR3 length equals 15 residues. Unmatched junction bases numbered 9, after V lost 3 bases and J lost 8 bases. Germline V gene sequence: CDR1 LGHDT, CDR2 YNNKEL (reference sequence). CDR3 in amino acids: CASSHTGTGVRGYTF. CDR3 in DNA: TGTGCCAGCAGCCACACAGGGACAGGGGTCCGGGGCTACACCTTC.

This clonotype appeared many times. This chain connects TRBV18 to TRBJ2-1; perhaps TRBD2 as D (6 bases). The length of the CDR3 is 16 residues. Germline assignment: CDR1 KGHSH and CDR2 LQKENI. Trimming left V 4 bases short and J 2 bases short, with 15 bases between. CDR3 loop: CASSLPAGTTYNEQFF. The CDR3 nucleotides read TGTGCCAGCTCACTGCCCGCGGGGACGACCTACAATGAGCAGTTCTTC.

This clonotype was detected ten times or more. The rearrangement links TRBV11-2 to TRBJ2-7, with D perhaps given as TRBD1 or TRBD2 (5 bases each). Trimming took 1 base from V and 1 from J, leaving 14 bases between them. The CDR3 spans 16 residues. CDR1 is SGHAT, CDR2 FQNNGV, per germline. CDR3 region: CASSLASGTTSYEQYF. CDR3 in DNA: TGTGCCAGCAGCTTAGCTTCCGGGACGACTTCCTACGAGCAGTACTTC.

About this clonotype: One junction end disagrees with the germline gene, perhaps due to a read error. This chain joins TRBV15 and TRBJ2-1; 7 bases align to TRBD2. The V gene's germline CDR1 is LNHNV and CDR2 YYDKDF (reference sequence). CDR3 length equals 15 residues. The DNA for the CDR3 is TGCGCCACCAGCGGGGCACTATGGTCCTACAATGAGCAGTTCTTC. Translated, it gives CATSGALWSYNEQFF. Using reference TRBV15 and TRBJ2-1 for the parts outside the CDR3, the full variable domain is DAMVIQNPRYQVTQFGKPVTLSCSQTLNHNVMYWYQQKSSQAPKLLFHYYDKDFNNEADTPDNFQSRRPNTSFCFLDIRSPGLGDTAMYLCATSGALWSYNEQFFGPGTRLTVL.

This clonotype occurred many times. The chain links TRBV30 to TRBJ2-2; D is perhaps TRBD2 (5 bases). The germline V gene has CDR1 GTSNPN and CDR2 SVGIG (reference sequence). Trimming removed 2 bases at V and 6 bases at J, with 19 bases between. The CDR3 runs 16 residues. The CDR3 DNA reads as TGTGCCTGGAGTACTGGACTGAATTTTATGGCCGGGGAGCTGTTTTTT. As protein: CAWSTGLNFMAGELFF.

Many counts were recorded for this clonotype. This chain connects TRBV6-2 or TRBV6-3 to TRBJ2-1, with TRBD2 matching 10 bases. CDR1 is MNHEY and CDR2 is SVGEGT in the germline V gene. Losses at the gene ends were 1 base for V and 0 bases for J; bases not matched to a gene: 6. The CDR3 contains 18 residues. In DNA form, the CDR3 reads TGTGCCAGCAGTTACTTTATCTTAGCGGGGGGCTCCTACAATGAGCAGTTCTTC. It encodes CASSYFILAGGSYNEQFF.

The J gene is TRBJ2-3, the V gene TRBV5-1, with D possibly TRBD2 on 6 matching bases. Germline loops: CDR1 SGHRS, CDR2 YFSETQ. V lost 5 bases to trimming and J lost 2 bases, with 12 bases between them. This CDR3 region has 14 residues. This chain's CDR3 is CASRHGGITDTQYF. The CDR3, as DNA: TGCGCCAGCAGGCATGGCGGGATCACAGATACGCAGTATTTT.

This clonotype was counted many times. This chain joins TRBV3-1 and TRBJ2-7, with a weak D call TRBD2 (5 bases). V was pared by 9 bases and J by 0 bases, with 21 bases between. CDR3 size: 16 residues. CDR1 and CDR2 (germline): LGHDT, YNNKEL (reference sequence). CDR3 amino acids: CASSPKTGVLSYEQYF. CDR3 bases: TGTGCCAGTTCGCCTAAGACCGGGGTTCTCTCCTACGAGCAGTACTTC.

This clonotype came up many times. The rearrangement joins TRBV6-2 or TRBV6-3 to TRBJ2-5; D gene unclear. Germline-derived CDR1 and CDR2 are MNHEY and SVGEGT. V gave up 2 bases and J gave up 3 bases, with 7 bases separating them. The CDR3 loop spans 13 amino acids. Here the CDR3 reads CASSYLQEETQYF. CDR3 bases: TGTGCCAGCAGTTACCTCCAAGAAGAGACCCAGTACTTC.